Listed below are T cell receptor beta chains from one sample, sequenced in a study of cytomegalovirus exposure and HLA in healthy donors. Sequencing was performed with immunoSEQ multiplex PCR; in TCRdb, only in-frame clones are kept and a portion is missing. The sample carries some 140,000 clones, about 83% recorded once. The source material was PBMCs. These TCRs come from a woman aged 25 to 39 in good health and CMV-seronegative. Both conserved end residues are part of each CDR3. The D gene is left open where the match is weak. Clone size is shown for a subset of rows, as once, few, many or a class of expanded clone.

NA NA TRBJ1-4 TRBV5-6 TGTGCCAGCAGCTTGAGTTACCCTCGGGTTGAAAAACTGTTTTTT CASSLSYPRVEKLFF
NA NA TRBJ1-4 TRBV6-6 TGTGCCAGCAGTTACCGGGACACCGATGAAAAACTGTTTTTT CASSYRDTDEKLFF
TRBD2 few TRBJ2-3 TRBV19 TGTGCCAGTAGTAGATTTGGTCTAGCGGGAGGTACGCAGTATTTT CASSRFGLAGGTQYF
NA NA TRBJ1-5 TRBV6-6 TGTGCCAGCAGTTTCCAGGGTTATAGCAATCAGCCCCAGCATTTT CASSFQGYSNQPQHF
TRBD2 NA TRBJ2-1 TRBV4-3 TGCGCCAGCAGCCATTCCGGGACTAGCGGGGACAATGAGCAGTTCTTC CASSHSGTSGDNEQFF
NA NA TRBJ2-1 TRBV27 TGTGCCAGCAGTTCTTATATCGGACTAAAAAATGAGCAGTTCTTC CASSSYIGLKNEQFF
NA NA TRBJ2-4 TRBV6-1 TGTGCCAGCAGAGGAGCCGGCGGGACGAGCAACATTCAGTACTTC CASRGAGGTSNIQYF
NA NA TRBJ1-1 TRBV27 TGTGCCAGCAGTCGTGAGAGCCGACTCGACACTGAAGCTTTCTTT CASSRESRLDTEAFF
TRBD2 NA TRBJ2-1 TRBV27 TGTGCCAGCAGTCCCGAACGCGGACTAGCGGGGGGCGGGAATGAGCAGTTCTTC CASSPERGLAGGGNEQFF
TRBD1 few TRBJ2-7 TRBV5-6 TGTGCCAGCAGCCTAACCGGGACAGGGACCTACGAGCAGTACTTC CASSLTGTGTYEQYF
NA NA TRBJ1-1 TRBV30 TGTGCCTGGAGTGACAGCCTGAACACTGAAGCTTTCTTT CAWSDSLNTEAFF
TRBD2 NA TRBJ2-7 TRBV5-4 TGTGCCAGCAGCTCCCGGGTGGGGACTAGCGGCCAATACTACGAGCAGTACTTC CASSSRVGTSGQYYEQYF
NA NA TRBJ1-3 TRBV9 TGTGCCAGCAGCGTAATGCCTCGGGGGTCGGGAAACACCATATATTTT CASSVMPRGSGNTIYF
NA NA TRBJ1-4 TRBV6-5 TGTGCCAGCAGGAGGGACAACCCAGGAGAAAAACTGTTTTTT CASRRDNPGEKLFF
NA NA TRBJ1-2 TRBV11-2 TGTGCCAGCAGCTTAGAGGTCAGGGGTTGGTATGGCTACACCTTC CASSLEVRGWYGYTF
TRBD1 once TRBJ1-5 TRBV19 TGTGCCAGTAGTACCGCAGGGGGTAGCAATCAGCCCCAGCATTTT CASSTAGGSNQPQHF
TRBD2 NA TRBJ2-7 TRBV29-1 TGCAGCGTTGGGAAGCGGGAAACTTCCTACGAGCAGTACTTC CSVGKRETSYEQYF
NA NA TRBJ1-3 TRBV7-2 TGTGCCAGCAGCCGTTGGGAGGGGAACACTGGAAACACCATATATTTT CASSRWEGNTGNTIYF
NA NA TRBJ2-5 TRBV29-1 TGCAGCGTTGGGAGGGCGGGGGCCGAGGAGACCCAGTACTTC CSVGRAGAEETQYF
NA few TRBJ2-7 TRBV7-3 TGTGCCAGCAGCTTAGGGGGTAGCGGCTACGAGCAGTACTTC CASSLGGSGYEQYF
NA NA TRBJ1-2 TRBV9 TGTGCCAGCAGCGGGAACAGGGCTGGCTACACCTTC CASSGNRAGYTF
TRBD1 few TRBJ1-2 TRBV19 TGTGCCAGTAGTCCCCGACAGGGTGGCTACACCTTC CASSPRQGGYTF
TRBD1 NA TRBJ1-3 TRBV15 TGTGCCACCAGCAGAGGTCCCACCAGCCTTCAGGGGGCTTCTAGAAACACCATATATTTT CATSRGPTSLQGASRNTIYF